The 23 T cell receptor beta chains below were found in one sample sequenced in a study of T cell responses to AZD1222 COVID-19 vaccine. This table comes from immunoSEQ multiplex PCR, and its TCRdb copy is limited to in-frame clones, with some not included. The repertoire consists of 25,000 to 35,000 clones, with approximately 93% occurring once and the leading ten covering 45%. The material was peripheral blood, obtained on day 0 of AZD1222 vaccination. All receptors derive from an adult in good health.

CDR3 nucleotide sequence: TGTGCCAGTAGTATTGGGGGGACAGATACCTACGAGCAGTACTTC. Its protein is CASSIGGTDTYEQYF. The chain combines TRBV19 with TRBJ2-7, with a possible D match to TRBD1 (7 bases). The CDR3 is 15 amino acids. Germline V lookup: CDR1 LNHDA, CDR2 SQIVND (reference sequence). V was trimmed by 3 bases and J by 2 bases, leaving 14 bases between them.

The chain is built from TRBV7-2 and TRBJ1-5; D not certain. The V end was cut by 0 bases, the J end by 5 bases, with 14 bases between. This CDR3 has 16 amino acids. The germline CDR1 and CDR2 sequences are SGHTA and FQGNSA. The CDR3, as DNA: TGTGCCAGCAGCTTAGCGCGAGCCACGCGGGATCAGCCCCAGCATTTT. This codes for CASSLARATRDQPQHF.

This chain connects TRBV5-1 to TRBJ1-6, with 10 bases lining up with TRBD1. The CDR3 covers 16 residues. CDR1 is SGHRS, CDR2 YFSETQ, per germline. The V and J ends lost 2 bases and 9 bases, in that order; junction bases with no gene match: 8. The CDR3 is CASSFAGDRGGSPLHF. CDR3 bases: TGCGCCAGCAGCTTCGCAGGGGACAGGGGAGGTTCACCCCTCCACTTT.

The CDR3 DNA sequence: TGTGCCAGCAGTTACAGGACAGGGGGACCAACCTATGGCTACACCTTC. Encoded protein: CASSYRTGGPTYGYTF. This chain uses TRBV6-5 with TRBJ1-2, with 10 bases fitting TRBD1. CDR1 is MNHEY, CDR2 SVGAGI, per germline. The length of the CDR3 is 16 residues. V gave up 2 bases and J gave up 4 bases; unmatched junction bases: 7.

The rearrangement joins TRBV6-4 to TRBJ2-3; 14 bases match TRBD2. Germline CDR1 and CDR2: MRHNA and SNTAGT. Losses at the gene ends were 5 bases for V and 6 bases for J; bases not matched to a gene: 7. This CDR3 is 16 amino acids long. The chain's CDR3 is CASSNWTSGGTDTQYF. The CDR3 region has the DNA TGTGCCAGCAGTAATTGGACTAGCGGGGGGACGGATACGCAGTATTTT.

This sequence joins TRBV7-9 and TRBJ2-7, with D perhaps TRBD1 (6 bases). Germline lookup yields CDR1 SEHNR and CDR2 FQNEAQ (reference sequence). There are 12 residues in the CDR3. V shed 6 bases and J shed 2 bases, with 8 bases lying between them. The CDR3 protein is CASRQGAYEQYF. The CDR3 coding sequence is TGTGCCAGCAGACAGGGTGCCTACGAGCAGTACTTC.

This sequence joins TRBV2 and TRBJ2-3; the D is unclear. From germline, CDR1 is SNHLY and CDR2 FYNNEI. The length of the CDR3 is 13 residues. The V gene lost 3 bases and the J gene lost 6 bases, with 10 bases spanning the gap. The CDR3 bases are TGTGCCAGCAGTGACGGACCCGTCGATACGCAGTATTTT. Translation: CASSDGPVDTQYF.

This clone is labeled large. The rearrangement uses TRBV3-1 (or the pseudogene TRBV3-2) and TRBJ2-1, with 8 bases fitting TRBD1. This CDR3 contains 13 residues. Trimming cost V 7 bases and J 8 bases; bases outside gene matches: 7. Per germline, CDR1 LGHDT and CDR2 YNNKEL (reference sequence). The CDR3 reads CASNPTGADEQFF. The CDR3 nucleotides are TGTGCCAGCAACCCGACAGGGGCGGATGAGCAGTTCTTC.

J is TRBJ1-4 and V is TRBV6-1; D possibly corresponds to TRBD1 (5 bases). The CDR3 covers 16 residues. V was trimmed by 2 bases and J by 8 bases, leaving 18 bases between them. CDR1 and CDR2 (germline): MNHNS, SASEGT. The CDR3 spells CASSEPPGVSGEKLFF. In nucleotides, the CDR3 is TGTGCCAGCAGTGAACCCCCCGGGGTATCAGGGGAAAAACTGTTTTTT.

V is TRBV19 and J is TRBJ1-5; possible D gene TRBD1, 6 bases. The CDR3 spans 16 residues. Germline CDR1 is LNHDA and CDR2 is SQIVND (reference sequence). Trimming took off 0 bases at V and 0 bases at J, with 9 bases between the two ends. Here the CDR3 DNA reads TGTGCCAGTAGTATAGAAGGGGGTTATAGCAATCAGCCCCAGCATTTT. Encoded protein: CASSIEGGYSNQPQHF.

The chain joins TRBV27 to TRBJ2-2; 7 nucleotides align to TRBD1. The CDR3 is made up of 13 amino acids. V trimming: 6 bases; J trimming: 5 bases; junction bases outside the gene matches: 3. Per the germline V gene, CDR1 is MNHEY and CDR2 is SMNVEV (reference sequence). The CDR3 loop reads CASRGTVTGELFF. The CDR3 DNA reads TGTGCCAGCAGGGGGACAGTTACCGGGGAGCTGTTTTTT.

A single count supports this clone. The rearrangement uses TRBV30 and TRBJ2-1; TRBD1 or TRBD2 may be the D gene (6 bases each). CDR3 size: 14 residues. Germline V gives CDR1 GTSNPN, CDR2 SVGIG (reference sequence). With 2 bases removed from V and 5 bases from J, the gap between germline ends came to 13 bases. CDR3 sequence: CAWSRGTKDNEQFF. CDR3 in DNA: TGTGCCTGGAGTCGGGGGACAAAAGACAATGAGCAGTTCTTC. Full variable domain (missing parts from reference TRBV30 and TRBJ2-1): SQTIHQWPATLVQPVGSPLSLECTVEGTSNPNLYWYRQAAGRGLQLLFYSVGIGQISSEVPQNLSASRPQDRQFILSSKKLLLSDSGFYLCAWSRGTKDNEQFFGPGTRLTVL.

V and J are TRBV10-3 and TRBJ2-1; D perhaps matches TRBD1 (5 bases). CDR1 and CDR2 from the germline V gene are ENHRY and SYGVKD. V lost 7 bases and J lost 8, with 18 bases in between. The CDR3 has 14 residues. As DNA, the CDR3 is TGTGCCATCACAAGGGGCCAAACTACGGATGAGCAGTTCTTC. Protein sequence: CAITRGQTTDEQFF.

The V gene is TRBV5-1, the J gene TRBJ2-3, with D tentatively TRBD2 (6 bases). The CDR3 extends over 15 amino acids. V lost 4 bases and J 3 bases, leaving 15 bases between the germline ends. The V gene's germline CDR1 is SGHRS and CDR2 YFSETQ. CDR3 nucleotide sequence: TGCGCCAGCAGCCCCATCGGGGGAGTAACAGATACGCAGTATTTT. It translates to CASSPIGGVTDTQYF.

V is TRBV6-4 and J is TRBJ1-2; 7 bases line up with TRBD1. The CDR3 consists of 14 residues. Trimming took 6 bases from V and 7 from J; bases not matched to a gene: 11. In germline, CDR1 is MRHNA, CDR2 SNTAGT. CDR3 DNA: TGTGCCAGCAGCGCCGACAGGGTGAGCAGTGGCTACACCTTC. Translation: CASSADRVSSGYTF.

The chain recombines TRBV19 with TRBJ2-2; TRBD1 might be the D (6 bases). Germline V gene sequence: CDR1 LNHDA, CDR2 SQIVND (reference sequence). The CDR3 sequence is 15 residues long. V lost 3 bases and J lost 0, with 8 bases in between. The CDR3: CASSIQGTNTGELFF. The CDR3, as DNA: TGTGCCAGTAGTATCCAGGGGACGAACACCGGGGAGCTGTTTTTT.

This clone occurred once. DNA for the CDR3: TGTGCCAGCAGTGGGATCAAGAGCTCCTATAATTCACCCCTCCACTTT. Protein product: CASSGIKSSYNSPLHF. This chain joins TRBV6-1 and TRBJ1-6; D not certain. The V and J ends lost 4 bases and 0 bases respectively, with 10 bases between them. The CDR3 has 16 residues. Germline V gene lookup returns CDR1 MNHNS and CDR2 SASEGT.

The chain is built from TRBV6-2 or TRBV6-3 and TRBJ2-3; D may be TRBD2 (8 bases). The CDR3 runs 18 residues. The germline V gene has CDR1 MNHEY and CDR2 SVGEGT. Trimming removed 5 bases at V and 2 bases at J, with 23 bases between. The CDR3 DNA reads TGTGCCAGCAGTCACCTCCTAGGGGGCGGGGGGTTCACAGATACGCAGTATTTT. This sequence encodes CASSHLLGGGGFTDTQYF.

The chain is built from TRBV5-1 and TRBJ2-2; a weak D match, TRBD1 (6 bases). Germline V CDR1 and CDR2: SGHRS, YFSETQ. Trimming removed 0 bases from V and 13 bases from J, with 22 bases in between. The CDR3 totals 16 residues. The CDR3 sequence: CASSLEVGTPEVGLFF. CDR3 nucleotides: TGCGCCAGCAGCTTGGAGGTCGGGACACCCGAGGTGGGGCTGTTTTTT.

The chain joins TRBV4-1 to TRBJ1-2, with D unclear. The germline CDR1 and CDR2 sequences are MGHRA and YSYEKL. This CDR3 comprises 16 residues. Deletions cut 2 bases from V and 6 bases from J, with 19 bases between. The CDR3 region is CASSQPGRLIRDGYTF. The CDR3 DNA sequence: TGCGCCAGCAGCCAACCTGGACGGTTAATTCGGGATGGCTACACCTTC.

V usage is TRBV5-4 and J usage is TRBJ1-2, with a possible D match to TRBD1 (6 bases). The length of the CDR3 is 15 residues. The V end was cut by 4 bases, the J end by 6 bases, with 19 bases between. CDR1 is SGHNT and CDR2 is YYREEE in the germline V gene (reference sequence). CDR3 in amino acids: CASSPGRAGANGYTF. The CDR3 DNA sequence: TGTGCCAGCAGCCCGGGACGGGCGGGGGCTAATGGCTACACCTTC.

V usage is TRBV5-4 and J usage is TRBJ1-5; D ambiguous. Germline V lookup: CDR1 SGHNT, CDR2 YYREEE (reference sequence). This CDR3 contains 14 residues. V lost 0 bases to trimming and J lost 11 bases, with 15 bases between them. CDR3 sequence reads: CASSLGGLEGAQHF. The CDR3, as DNA: TGTGCCAGCAGCTTGGGAGGGCTGGAAGGAGCCCAGCATTTT.

The genes are TRBV9 and TRBJ1-3; TRBD1 is a possible D gene (5 bases). The ends were cut back, 3 bases at V and 3 bases at J, with 19 bases in the middle. In germline, CDR1 is SGDLS, CDR2 YYNGEE. There are 17 residues in the CDR3. In DNA, the CDR3 is TGTGCCAGCAGCGCGACCTCGGGGGGAGGTCTTGGAAACACCATATATTTT. This encodes CASSATSGGGLGNTIYF.